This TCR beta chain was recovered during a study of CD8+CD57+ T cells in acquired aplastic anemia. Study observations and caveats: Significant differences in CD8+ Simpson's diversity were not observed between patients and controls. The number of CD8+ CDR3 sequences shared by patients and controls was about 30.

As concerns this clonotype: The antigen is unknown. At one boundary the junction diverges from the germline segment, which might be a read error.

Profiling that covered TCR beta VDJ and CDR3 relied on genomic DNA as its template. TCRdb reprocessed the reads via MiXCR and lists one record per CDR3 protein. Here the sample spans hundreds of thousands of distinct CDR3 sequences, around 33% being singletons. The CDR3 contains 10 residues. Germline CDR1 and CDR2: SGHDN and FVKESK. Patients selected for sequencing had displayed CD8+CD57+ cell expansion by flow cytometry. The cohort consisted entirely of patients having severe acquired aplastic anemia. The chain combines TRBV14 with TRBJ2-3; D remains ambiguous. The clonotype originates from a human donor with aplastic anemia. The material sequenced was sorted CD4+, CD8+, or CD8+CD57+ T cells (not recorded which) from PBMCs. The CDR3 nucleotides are TGTGCCAGCAAGGGTGATACGCGGTATTTT. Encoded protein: CASKGDTRYF.